This TCR beta chain was documented in a study of regulatory T cells in long-lasting Graves disease. Documented time point: persistent/refractory GD, antithyroid drugs over 5 years with positive TRAb. Construction of the TCR library relied on RNA isolated from PBMCs. V was pared by 5 bases and J by 7 bases, with 4 bases of the junction left unmatched. The length of the CDR3 is 15 residues. Investigators prepared the TCR beta libraries by applying iRepertoire HTBI primers and Arm-PCR of CDR3 regions. TCRdb independently ran MiXCR on the multiplex PCR reads; one entry per CDR3 protein. The sample carries some 340,000 distinct CDR3 sequences, roughly 25% recorded once.

This chain connects TRBV12-3 or TRBV12-4 to TRBJ1-6; 11 bases agree with TRBD1. This TCR derives from a woman aged 40 to 50 with Graves disease. The input for sequencing was peripheral blood mononuclear cells (PBMCs), taken when the disease was refractory, from a patient treated with antithyroid drugs. DNA for the CDR3: TGTGCCAGCAGTAGGGACAGGGGGTACAATTCACCCCTCCACTTT. Amino acid sequence: CASSRDRGYNSPLHF.